The present T cell receptor (beta chain) was sequenced within a study of early T cells in non-severe SARS-CoV-2 infection. As for the study in general: The input, bulk RNA from unsorted whole blood, was sequenced, and chains were unpaired. Points from the study as a whole: Reliance on VDJdb matching favored anti-spike CD8 responses; private and CD4 specificities were missed.

As regards this clonotype: Antigen: not known.

CDR3 length: 14 residues. Trimming pared 3 bases from V and 6 bases from J, leaving 9 bases between. Individually, cDNA molecules had unique molecular identifiers attached to them. TCRdb used MiXCR to reprocess the 5' RACE reads, holding one entry per CDR3 protein. The data hold about 110,000 distinct CDR3 sequences, with around 12% observed a single time. The sample in question was whole blood, obtained at baseline. The chain carries TRBV12-3 or TRBV12-4 and TRBJ1-6; D is unclear. The origin of this receptor is an adult who was a healthcare worker with PCR-confirmed SARS-CoV-2 infection or an uninfected control (not recorded which). The CDR3 loop is CASSFRQSNSPLHF. The CDR3 DNA reads TGTGCCAGCAGTTTCCGGCAGAGTAATTCACCCCTCCACTTT.